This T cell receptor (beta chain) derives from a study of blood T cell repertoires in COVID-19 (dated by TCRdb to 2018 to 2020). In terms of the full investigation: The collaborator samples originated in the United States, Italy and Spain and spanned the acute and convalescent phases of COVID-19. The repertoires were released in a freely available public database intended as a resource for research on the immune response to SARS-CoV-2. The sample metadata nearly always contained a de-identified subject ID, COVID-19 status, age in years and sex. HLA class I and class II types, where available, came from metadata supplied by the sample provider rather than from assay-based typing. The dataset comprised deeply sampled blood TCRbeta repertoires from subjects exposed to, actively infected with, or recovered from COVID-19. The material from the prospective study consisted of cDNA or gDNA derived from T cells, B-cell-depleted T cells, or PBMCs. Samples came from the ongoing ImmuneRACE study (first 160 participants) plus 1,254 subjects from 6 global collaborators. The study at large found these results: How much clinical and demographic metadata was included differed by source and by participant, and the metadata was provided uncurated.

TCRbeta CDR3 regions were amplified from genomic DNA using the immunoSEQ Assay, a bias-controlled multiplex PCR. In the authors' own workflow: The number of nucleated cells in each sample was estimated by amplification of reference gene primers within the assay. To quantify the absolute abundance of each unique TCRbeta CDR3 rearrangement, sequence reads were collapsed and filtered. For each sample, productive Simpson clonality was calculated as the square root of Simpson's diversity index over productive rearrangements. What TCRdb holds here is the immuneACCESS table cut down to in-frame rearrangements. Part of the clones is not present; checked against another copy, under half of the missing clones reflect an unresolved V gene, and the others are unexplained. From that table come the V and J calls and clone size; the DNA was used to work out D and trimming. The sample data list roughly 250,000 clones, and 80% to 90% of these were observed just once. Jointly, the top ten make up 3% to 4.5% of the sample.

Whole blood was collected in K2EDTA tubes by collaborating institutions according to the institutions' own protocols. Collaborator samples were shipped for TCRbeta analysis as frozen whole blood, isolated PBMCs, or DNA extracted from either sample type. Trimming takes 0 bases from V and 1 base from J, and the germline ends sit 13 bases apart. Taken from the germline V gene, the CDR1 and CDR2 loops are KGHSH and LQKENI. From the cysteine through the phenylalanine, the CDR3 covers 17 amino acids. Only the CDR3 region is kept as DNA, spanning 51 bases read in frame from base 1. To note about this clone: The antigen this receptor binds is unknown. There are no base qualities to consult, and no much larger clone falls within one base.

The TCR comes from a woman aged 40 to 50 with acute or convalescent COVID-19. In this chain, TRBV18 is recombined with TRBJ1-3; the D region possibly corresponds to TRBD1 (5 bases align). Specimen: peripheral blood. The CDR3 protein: CASSPPGRTLSGNTIYF. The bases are TGTGCCAGCTCACCACCCGGCAGGACACTTTCTGGAAACACCATATATTTT. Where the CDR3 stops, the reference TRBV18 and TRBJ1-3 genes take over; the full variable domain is NAGVMQNPRHLVRRRGQEARLRCSPMKGHSHVYWYRQLPEEGLKFMVYLQKENIIDESGMPKERFSAEFPKEGPSILRIQQVVRGDSAAYFCASSPPGRTLSGNTIYFGEGSWLTVV.